Given below is one T cell receptor (beta chain) in context. What it recognizes is unknown. These data belong to a study of T cells in localized non-small cell lung cancer. Study-wide results and limits: Heterogeneity cannot be ruled out, as sequencing used one tumor region only. Longer overall survival was seen with higher T cell density measured in blood. Uninvolved adjacent lung had the highest recorded T cell clonality, with tumor below it.

Clones were read by immunoSEQ multiplex PCR, and TCRdb kept only the in-frame ones, dropping some. The top ten hold less than 8.5% of the sample, which has about 21,000 clones, over 85% seen once. V was shortened by 0 bases and J by 7 bases, with 15 bases between the two germline ends. The CDR3 sequence is 15 residues long. In germline, CDR1 is MRHNA, CDR2 SNTAGT. The sequencing here drew on peripheral blood, taken before any cancer treatment. This TCR came from a male donor aged 60 or over with stage I squamous cell lung carcinoma. The chain joins TRBV6-4 to TRBJ1-2; D perhaps matches TRBD1 (6 bases). The CDR3 nucleotides read TGTGCCAGCAGTGACTCATGGGGGGGGCAGAGTGGCTACACCTTC. Encoded protein: CASSDSWGGQSGYTF.